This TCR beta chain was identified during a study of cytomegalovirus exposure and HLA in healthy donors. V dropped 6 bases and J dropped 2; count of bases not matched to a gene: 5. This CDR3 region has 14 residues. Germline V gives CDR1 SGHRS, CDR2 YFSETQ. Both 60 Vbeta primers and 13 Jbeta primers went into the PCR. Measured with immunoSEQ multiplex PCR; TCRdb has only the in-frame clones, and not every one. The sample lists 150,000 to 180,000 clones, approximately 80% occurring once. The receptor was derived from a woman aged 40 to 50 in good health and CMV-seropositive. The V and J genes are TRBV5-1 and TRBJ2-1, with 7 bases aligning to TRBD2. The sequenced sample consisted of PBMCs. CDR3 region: CASKTSAPYNEQFF. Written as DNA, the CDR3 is TGCGCCAGCAAAACTAGCGCCCCCTACAATGAGCAGTTCTTC. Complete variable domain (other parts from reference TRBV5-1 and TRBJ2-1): KAGVTQTPRYLIKTRGQQVTLSCSPISGHRSVSWYQQTPGQGLQFLFEYFSETQRNKGNFPGRFSGRQFSNSRSEMNVSTLELGDSALYLCASKTSAPYNEQFFGPGTRLTVL.